This T cell receptor beta chain is from a study of blood T cell repertoires in COVID-19. Overall study: Specimens from acute and convalescent COVID-19 originated in the United States, Italy and Spain. From T cells, B-cell-depleted T cells, or PBMCs came the material, which was cDNA or gDNA.

Trimming cost V 4 bases and J 0 bases; bases outside gene matches: 9. Germline-derived CDR1 and CDR2 are SGHDT and YYEEEE. The CDR3 runs 17 residues. Original handling: Quantification of nucleated cells was approximated via reference gene primer amplification. Libraries were prepared by immunoSEQ multiplex PCR; TCRdb keeps only in-frame clonotypes and omits some of them. The V and J calls and the clone size are those of that table, but D and trimming were determined from the DNA. The sample has 200,000 to 250,000 clones, 82% seen once. The receptor was isolated from a woman older than 75 with COVID-19, enrolled during active disease. The sequenced material came from peripheral blood. V usage is TRBV5-6 and J usage is TRBJ2-3; 9 bases line up with TRBD1. CDR3 DNA: TGTGCCAGCAGCGGAACCACAGGGGGCCCTAGCACAGATACGCAGTATTTT. It encodes CASSGTTGGPSTDTQYF.